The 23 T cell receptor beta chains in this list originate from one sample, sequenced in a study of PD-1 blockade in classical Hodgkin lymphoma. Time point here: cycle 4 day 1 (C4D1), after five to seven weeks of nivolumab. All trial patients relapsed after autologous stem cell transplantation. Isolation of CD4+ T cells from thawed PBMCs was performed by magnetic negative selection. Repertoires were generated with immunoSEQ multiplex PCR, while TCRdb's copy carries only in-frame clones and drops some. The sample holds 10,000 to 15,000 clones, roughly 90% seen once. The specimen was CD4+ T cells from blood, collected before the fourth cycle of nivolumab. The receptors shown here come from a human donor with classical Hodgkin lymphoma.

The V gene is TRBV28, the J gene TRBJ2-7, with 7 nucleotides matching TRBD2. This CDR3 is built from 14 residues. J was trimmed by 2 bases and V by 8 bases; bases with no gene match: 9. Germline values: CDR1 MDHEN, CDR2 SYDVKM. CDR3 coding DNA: TGTGCCAGCTTTTCTCCGGGACTAACCTACGAGCAGTACTTC. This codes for CASFSPGLTYEQYF.

The CDR3 DNA sequence: TGTGCCAGTAGTTCCAAGGGACTAGCGGGAGTCAGGAATGAGCAGTTCTTC. It translates to CASSSKGLAGVRNEQFF. The chain employs TRBV19 and TRBJ2-1; 14 bases align to TRBD2. Trimming at V came to 5 bases and at J to 7 bases, leaving 10 bases not matched to a gene. The CDR3 is 17 amino acids. Germline lookup yields CDR1 LNHDA and CDR2 SQIVND (reference sequence).

CDR3 amino acids: CASSLVGGGETQYF. Written as DNA, the CDR3 is TGTGCCAGCAGCTTAGTGGGAGGAGGAGAGACCCAGTACTTC. The chain has TRBV7-2 and TRBJ2-5; perhaps TRBD2 as D (6 bases). The V end was cut by 1 base, the J end by 4 bases, with 10 bases between. Per the germline V gene, CDR1 is SGHTA and CDR2 is FQGNSA. The CDR3 is made up of 14 amino acids.

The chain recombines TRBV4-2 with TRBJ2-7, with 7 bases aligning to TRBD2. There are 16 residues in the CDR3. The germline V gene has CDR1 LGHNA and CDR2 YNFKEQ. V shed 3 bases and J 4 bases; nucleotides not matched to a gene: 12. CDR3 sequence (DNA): TGTGCCAGCAGCCACACATGGGGGGGAGGAGGATACGAGCAGTACTTC. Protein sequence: CASSHTWGGGGYEQYF.

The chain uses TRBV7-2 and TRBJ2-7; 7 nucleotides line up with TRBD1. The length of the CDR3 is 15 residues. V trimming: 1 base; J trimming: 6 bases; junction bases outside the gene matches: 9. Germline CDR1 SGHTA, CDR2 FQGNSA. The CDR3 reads CASSLENRGIGEQYF. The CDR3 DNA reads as TGTGCCAGCAGCTTAGAAAACAGGGGAATTGGCGAGCAGTACTTC.

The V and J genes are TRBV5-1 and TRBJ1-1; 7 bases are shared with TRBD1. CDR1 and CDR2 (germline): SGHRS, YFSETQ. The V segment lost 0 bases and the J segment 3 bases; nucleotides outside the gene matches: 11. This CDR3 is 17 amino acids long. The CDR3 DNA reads TGCGCCAGCAGCTTGGAATCCGGCAGGGGGTCTTACACTGAAGCTTTCTTT. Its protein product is CASSLESGRGSYTEAFF.

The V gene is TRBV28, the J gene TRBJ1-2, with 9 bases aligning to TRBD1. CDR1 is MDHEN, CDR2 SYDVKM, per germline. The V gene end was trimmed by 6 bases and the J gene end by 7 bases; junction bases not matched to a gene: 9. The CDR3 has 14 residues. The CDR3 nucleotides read TGTGCCAGCAGACTAGACAGGGGGTGGTCTGGCTACACCTTC. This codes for CASRLDRGWSGYTF.

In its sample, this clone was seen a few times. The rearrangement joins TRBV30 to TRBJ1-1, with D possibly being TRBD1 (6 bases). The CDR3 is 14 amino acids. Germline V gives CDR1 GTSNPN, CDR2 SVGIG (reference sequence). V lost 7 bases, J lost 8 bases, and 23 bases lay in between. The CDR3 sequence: CASPKQGIRSEAFF. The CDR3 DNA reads TGTGCCTCTCCAAAACAGGGAATTCGGTCAGAAGCTTTCTTT.

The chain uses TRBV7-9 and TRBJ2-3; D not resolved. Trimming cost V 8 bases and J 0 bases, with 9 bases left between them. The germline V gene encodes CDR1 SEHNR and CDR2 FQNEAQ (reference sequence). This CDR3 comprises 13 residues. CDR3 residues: CASGVPSTDTQYF. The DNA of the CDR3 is TGTGCCAGCGGGGTTCCTAGCACAGATACGCAGTATTTT.

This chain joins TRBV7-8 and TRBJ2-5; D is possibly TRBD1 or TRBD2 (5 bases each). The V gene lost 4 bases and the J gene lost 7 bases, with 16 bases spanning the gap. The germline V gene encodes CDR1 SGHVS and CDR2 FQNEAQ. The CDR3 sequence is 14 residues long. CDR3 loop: CASSSQSQGRTQYF. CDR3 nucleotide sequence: TGTGCCAGCAGCTCCCAAAGCCAGGGACGGACCCAGTACTTC.

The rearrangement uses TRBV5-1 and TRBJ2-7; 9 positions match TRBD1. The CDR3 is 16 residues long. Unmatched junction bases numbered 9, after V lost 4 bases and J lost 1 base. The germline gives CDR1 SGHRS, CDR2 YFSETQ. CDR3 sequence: CASSARDRALSYEQYF. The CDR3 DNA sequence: TGCGCCAGCAGCGCCCGGGACAGGGCTCTTTCCTACGAGCAGTACTTC.

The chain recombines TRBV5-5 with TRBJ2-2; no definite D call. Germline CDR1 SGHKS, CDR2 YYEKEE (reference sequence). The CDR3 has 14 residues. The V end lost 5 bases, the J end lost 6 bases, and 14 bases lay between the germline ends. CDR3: CASRALSYSGELFF. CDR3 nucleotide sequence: TGTGCCAGCAGGGCCCTCAGTTACTCCGGGGAGCTGTTTTTT.

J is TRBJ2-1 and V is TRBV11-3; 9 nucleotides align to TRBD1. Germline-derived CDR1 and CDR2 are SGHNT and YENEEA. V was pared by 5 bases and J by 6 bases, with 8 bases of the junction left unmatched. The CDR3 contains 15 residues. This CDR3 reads CASSLRDREFNEQFF. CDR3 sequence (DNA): TGTGCCAGCAGCCTACGGGACAGGGAATTCAATGAGCAGTTCTTC.

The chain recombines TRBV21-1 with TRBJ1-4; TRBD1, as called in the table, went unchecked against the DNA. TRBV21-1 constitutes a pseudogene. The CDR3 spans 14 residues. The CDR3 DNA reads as TGTGCCAGCAGCAAGGGACAGGGGGATGAAAAACTGTTTTTT. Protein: CASSKGQGDEKLFF.

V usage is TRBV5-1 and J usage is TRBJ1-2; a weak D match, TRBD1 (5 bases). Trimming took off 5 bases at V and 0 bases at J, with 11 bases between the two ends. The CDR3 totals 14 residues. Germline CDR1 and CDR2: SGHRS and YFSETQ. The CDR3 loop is CASRQGPSNYGYTF. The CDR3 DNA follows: TGCGCCAGCAGGCAGGGCCCGTCTAACTATGGCTACACCTTC.

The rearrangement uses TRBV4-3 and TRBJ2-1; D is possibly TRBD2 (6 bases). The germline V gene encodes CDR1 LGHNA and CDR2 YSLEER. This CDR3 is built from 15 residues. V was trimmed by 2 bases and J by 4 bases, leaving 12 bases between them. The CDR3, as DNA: TGCGCCAGCAGCCAATGGGATGGGGGGTACAATGAGCAGTTCTTC. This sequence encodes CASSQWDGGYNEQFF.

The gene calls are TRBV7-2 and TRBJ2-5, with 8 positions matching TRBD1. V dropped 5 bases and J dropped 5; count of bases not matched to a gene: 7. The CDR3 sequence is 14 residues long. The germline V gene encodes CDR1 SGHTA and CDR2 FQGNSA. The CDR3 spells CASSRDRGGETQYF. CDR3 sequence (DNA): TGTGCCAGCAGCCGAGACAGGGGAGGCGAGACCCAGTACTTC.

The CDR3 nucleotides are TGCAGCGTTGGCGGACTAGCGGGCTCCTACGAGCAGTACTTC. Its translation is CSVGGLAGSYEQYF. The V and J genes are TRBV29-1 and TRBJ2-7; the match to TRBD2 covers 11 bases. Germline assignment: CDR1 SQVTM and CDR2 ANQGSEA. Losses at the gene ends were 4 bases for V and 0 bases for J; bases not matched to a gene: 2. This CDR3 has 14 residues.

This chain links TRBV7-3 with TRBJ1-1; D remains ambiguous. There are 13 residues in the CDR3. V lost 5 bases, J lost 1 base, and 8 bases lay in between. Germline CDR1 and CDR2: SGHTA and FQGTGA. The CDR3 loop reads CASSLNRNTEAFF. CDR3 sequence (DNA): TGTGCCAGCAGCCTCAACCGGAACACTGAAGCTTTCTTT.

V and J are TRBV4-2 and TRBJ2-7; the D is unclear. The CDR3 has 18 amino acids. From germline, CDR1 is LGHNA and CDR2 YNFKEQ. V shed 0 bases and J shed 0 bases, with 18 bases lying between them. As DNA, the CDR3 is TGTGCCAGCAGCCAAGATCGTCCGGCGATCGGCAGCTCCTACGAGCAGTACTTC. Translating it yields CASSQDRPAIGSSYEQYF.

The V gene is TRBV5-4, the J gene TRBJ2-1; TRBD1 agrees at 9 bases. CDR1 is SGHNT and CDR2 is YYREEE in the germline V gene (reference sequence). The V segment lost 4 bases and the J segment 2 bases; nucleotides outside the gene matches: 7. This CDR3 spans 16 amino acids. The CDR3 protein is CASSVGTGRPYNEQFF. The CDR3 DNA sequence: TGTGCCAGCAGCGTCGGGACAGGGCGACCCTACAATGAGCAGTTCTTC.

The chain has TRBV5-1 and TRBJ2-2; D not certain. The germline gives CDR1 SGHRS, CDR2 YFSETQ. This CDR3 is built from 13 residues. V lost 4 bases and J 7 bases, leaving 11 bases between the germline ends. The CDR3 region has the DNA TGCGCCAGCAGCGTCGGCCCGGGCGGGGAGCTGTTTTTT. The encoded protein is CASSVGPGGELFF.

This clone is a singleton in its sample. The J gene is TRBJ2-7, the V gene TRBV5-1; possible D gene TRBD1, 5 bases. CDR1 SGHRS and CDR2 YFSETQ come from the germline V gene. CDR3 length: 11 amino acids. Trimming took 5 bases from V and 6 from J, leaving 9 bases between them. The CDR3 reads CASRDMLEQYF. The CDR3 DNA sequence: TGCGCCAGCAGGGACATGCTCGAGCAGTACTTC.